This is a list of T cell receptor beta chains from one sample in a study of T-cell reconstitution after alpha-beta-depleted transplantation in children. A single record per CDR3 protein comes from TCRdb applying MiXCR to the PCR reads. The sample has hundreds of thousands of distinct CDR3 sequences; about an eighth are singletons. The sequencing used PBMCs, mostly from graft donor cells, collected 360 days after TCRalphabeta/CD19-depleted stem cell transplant. These receptors were taken from a male patient between 5 and 17 years old who had a stem cell transplant for acute myeloid leukemia, so the T cells may come from the graft donor. Each CDR3 is given with its conserved first and last residue. Some rows mark clone size as missing; the rest say once, few, many or name a class of expanded clone.

clone_size j_call v_call cdr3_aa
many TRBJ2-3 TRBV20-1 CSARVGRGADTQYF
few TRBJ2-7 TRBV20-1 CSARDLGGTNYEQYF
. TRBJ2-4 TRBV28 CASSLSPGVAKNIQYF
few TRBJ2-1 TRBV5-1 CASSQGTSGSHEQFF
few TRBJ2-1 TRBV24-1 CATSVTSGSSSYNEQFF
. TRBJ2-1 TRBV2 CASSEARGGGRVFF
. TRBJ2-5 TRBV12-3/TRBV12-4 CASSLRERWETQYF
. TRBJ2-3 TRBV29-1 CSVAGLAGDTQYF
. TRBJ2-1 TRBV19 CASPTRRGSYNEQFF
few TRBJ2-7 TRBV5-1 CACSRDGISYEQYF
few TRBJ2-7 TRBV4-3 CASSHVSGRHSYEQYF
few TRBJ2-1 TRBV5-5 CASSWAIDSFRVQFF
few TRBJ2-2 TRBV19 CASSIGRTYGGELFF
. TRBJ1-3 TRBV27 CASSFSHSGNTIYF
. TRBJ2-3 TRBV12-5 CASGPYGVAGSTDTQYF
few TRBJ2-1 TRBV11-1 CASSLGFGTGHQNEQFF
few TRBJ1-4 TRBV5-1 CASSLPRQGDEKLFF
few TRBJ2-7 TRBV11-3 CASRLASNEQYF
. TRBJ1-2 TRBV29-1 CSVEGALPAEYGYTF
few TRBJ2-5 TRBV18 CASSHSQETQYF
few TRBJ2-7 TRBV12-3/TRBV12-4 CASSLEMSGRAGEEQYF
. TRBJ2-1 TRBV5-1 CASSLGSGVLDEQFF
many TRBJ2-7 TRBV20-1 CSARVLAGGPPDEQYF
. TRBJ2-1 TRBV20-1 CSARVPYQARVLNNEQFF